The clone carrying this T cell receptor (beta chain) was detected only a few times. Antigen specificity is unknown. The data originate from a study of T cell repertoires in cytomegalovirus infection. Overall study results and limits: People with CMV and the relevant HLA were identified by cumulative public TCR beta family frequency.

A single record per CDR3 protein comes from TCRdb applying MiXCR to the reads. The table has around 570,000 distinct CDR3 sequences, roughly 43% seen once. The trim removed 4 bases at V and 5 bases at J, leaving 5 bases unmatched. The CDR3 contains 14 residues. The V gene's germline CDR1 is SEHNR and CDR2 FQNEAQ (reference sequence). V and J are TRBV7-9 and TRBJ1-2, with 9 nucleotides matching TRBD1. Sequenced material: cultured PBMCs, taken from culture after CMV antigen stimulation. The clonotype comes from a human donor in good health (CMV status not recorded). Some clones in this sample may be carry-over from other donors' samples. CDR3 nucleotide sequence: TGTGCCAGCAGCTACCGGGACAGGGAATATGGCTACACCTTC. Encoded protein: CASSYRDREYGYTF.